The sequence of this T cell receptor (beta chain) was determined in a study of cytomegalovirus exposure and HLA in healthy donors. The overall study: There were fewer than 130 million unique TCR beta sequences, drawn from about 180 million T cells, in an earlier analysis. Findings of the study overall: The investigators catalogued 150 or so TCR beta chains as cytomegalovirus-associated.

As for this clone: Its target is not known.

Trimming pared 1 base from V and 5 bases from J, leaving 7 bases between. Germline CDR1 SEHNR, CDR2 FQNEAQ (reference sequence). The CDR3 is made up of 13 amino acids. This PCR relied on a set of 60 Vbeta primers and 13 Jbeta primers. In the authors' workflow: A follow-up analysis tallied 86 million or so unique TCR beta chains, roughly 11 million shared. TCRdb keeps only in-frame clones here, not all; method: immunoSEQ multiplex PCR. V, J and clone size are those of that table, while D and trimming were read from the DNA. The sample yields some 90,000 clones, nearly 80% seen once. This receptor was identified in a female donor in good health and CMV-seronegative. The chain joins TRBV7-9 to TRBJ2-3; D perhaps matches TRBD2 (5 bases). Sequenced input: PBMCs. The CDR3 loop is CASSLGAGDTQYF. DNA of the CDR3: TGTGCCAGCAGCTTAGGGGCGGGAGATACGCAGTATTTT.